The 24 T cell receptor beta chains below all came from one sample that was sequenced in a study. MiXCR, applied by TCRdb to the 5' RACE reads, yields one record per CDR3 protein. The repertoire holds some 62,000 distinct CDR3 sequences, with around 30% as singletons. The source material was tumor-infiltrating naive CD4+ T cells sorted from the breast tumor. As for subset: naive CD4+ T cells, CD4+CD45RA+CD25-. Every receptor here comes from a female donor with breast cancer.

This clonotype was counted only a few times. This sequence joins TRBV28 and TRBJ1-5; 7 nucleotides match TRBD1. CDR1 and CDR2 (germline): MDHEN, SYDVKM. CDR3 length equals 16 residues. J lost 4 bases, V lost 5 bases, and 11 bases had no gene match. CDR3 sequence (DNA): TGTGCCAGCAGTACTACTTCCTGGACAGGTAATCAGCCCCAGCATTTT. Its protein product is CASSTTSWTGNQPQHF.

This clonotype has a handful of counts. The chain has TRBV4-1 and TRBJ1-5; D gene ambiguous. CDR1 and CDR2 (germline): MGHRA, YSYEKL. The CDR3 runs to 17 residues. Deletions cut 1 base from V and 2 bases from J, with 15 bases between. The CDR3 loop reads CASSQANLGLGNQPQHF. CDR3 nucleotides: TGCGCCAGCAGCCAAGCAAACTTGGGGTTGGGCAATCAGCCCCAGCATTTT.

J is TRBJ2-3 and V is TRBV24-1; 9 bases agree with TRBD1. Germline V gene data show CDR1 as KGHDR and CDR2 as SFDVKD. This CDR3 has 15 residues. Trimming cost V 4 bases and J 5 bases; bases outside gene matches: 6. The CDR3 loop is CATSDRTGARDTQYF. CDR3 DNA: TGTGCCACCAGTGACCGGACAGGGGCAAGAGATACGCAGTATTTT.

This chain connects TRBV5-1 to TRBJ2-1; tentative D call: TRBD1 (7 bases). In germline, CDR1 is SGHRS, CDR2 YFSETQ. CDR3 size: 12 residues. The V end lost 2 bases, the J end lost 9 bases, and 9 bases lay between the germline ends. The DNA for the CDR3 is TGCGCCAGCAGCTTTCAGGGGGGTGAGCAGTTCTTC. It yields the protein CASSFQGGEQFF.

The CDR3 nucleotides read TGTGCCAGCAGCTTAGATATCGGGGAGCTGTTTTTT. It specifies CASSLDIGELFF. J is TRBJ2-2 and V is TRBV7-2; unclear D gene. The germline gives CDR1 SGHTA, CDR2 FQGNSA. This CDR3 contains 12 residues. V was clipped by 1 base and J by 7 bases, with 4 bases between them.

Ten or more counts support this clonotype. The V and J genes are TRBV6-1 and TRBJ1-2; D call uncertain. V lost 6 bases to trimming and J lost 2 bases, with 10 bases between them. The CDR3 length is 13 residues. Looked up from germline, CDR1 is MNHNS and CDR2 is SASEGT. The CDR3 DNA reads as TGTGCCAGCAGGGAGGGAAGGAACTATGGCTACACCTTC. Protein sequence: CASREGRNYGYTF.

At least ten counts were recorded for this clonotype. The CDR3 DNA reads as TGTGCCAGCAGCTTAGAAGGGACTAGCGGGAGGTATTACAATGAGCAGTTCTTC. Its translation: CASSLEGTSGRYYNEQFF. This chain joins TRBV7-2 and TRBJ2-1; 15 bases are a match to TRBD2. Losses at the gene ends were 1 base for V and 4 bases for J; bases not matched to a gene: 5. Looked up from germline, CDR1 is SGHTA and CDR2 is FQGNSA. The length of the CDR3 is 18 residues.

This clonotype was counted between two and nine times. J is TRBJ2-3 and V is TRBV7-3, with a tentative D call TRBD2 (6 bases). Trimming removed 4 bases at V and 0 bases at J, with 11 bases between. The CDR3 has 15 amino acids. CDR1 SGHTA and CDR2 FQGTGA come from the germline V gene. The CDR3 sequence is CASSSGTLSTDTQYF. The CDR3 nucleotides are TGTGCCAGCAGCTCCGGGACTTTAAGCACAGATACGCAGTATTTT.

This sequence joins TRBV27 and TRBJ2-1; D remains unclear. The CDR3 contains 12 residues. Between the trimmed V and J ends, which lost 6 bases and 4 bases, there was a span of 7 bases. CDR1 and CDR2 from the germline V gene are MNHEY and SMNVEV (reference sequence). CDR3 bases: TGTGCCAGCAGGACCTCATACAATGAGCAGTTCTTC. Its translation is CASRTSYNEQFF.

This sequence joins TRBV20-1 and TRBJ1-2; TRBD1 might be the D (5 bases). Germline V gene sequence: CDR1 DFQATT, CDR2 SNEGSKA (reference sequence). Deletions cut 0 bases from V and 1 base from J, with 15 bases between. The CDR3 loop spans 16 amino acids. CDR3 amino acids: CSARELNRGYNYGYTF. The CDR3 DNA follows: TGCAGTGCTAGAGAGCTCAATAGGGGTTATAACTATGGCTACACCTTC.

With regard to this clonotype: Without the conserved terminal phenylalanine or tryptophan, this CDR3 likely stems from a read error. CDR3 coding DNA: TGTGCCAGCAGCGTCGGGGCGTATGAGGATCAGCCCCAGCATCTT. It is translated as CASSVGAYEDQPQHL. This sequence joins TRBV9 and TRBJ1-5; D is perhaps TRBD1 (5 bases). Germline loops: CDR1 SGDLS, CDR2 YYNGEE. V dropped 2 bases and J dropped 5 bases, with 14 bases sitting between them. This CDR3 comprises 15 residues.

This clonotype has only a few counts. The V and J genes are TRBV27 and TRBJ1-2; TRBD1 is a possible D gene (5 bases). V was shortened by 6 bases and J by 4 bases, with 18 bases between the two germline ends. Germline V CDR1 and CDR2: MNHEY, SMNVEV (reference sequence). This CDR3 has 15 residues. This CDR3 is CASSQGPKGSYGYTF. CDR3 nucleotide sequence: TGTGCCAGCAGCCAGGGACCGAAGGGGAGCTATGGCTACACCTTC.

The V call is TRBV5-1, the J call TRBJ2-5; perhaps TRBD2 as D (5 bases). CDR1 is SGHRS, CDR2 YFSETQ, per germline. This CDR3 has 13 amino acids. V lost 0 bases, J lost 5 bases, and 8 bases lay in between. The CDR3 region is CASSLGAEETQYF. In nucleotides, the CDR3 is TGCGCCAGCAGCTTGGGAGCGGAGGAGACCCAGTACTTC.

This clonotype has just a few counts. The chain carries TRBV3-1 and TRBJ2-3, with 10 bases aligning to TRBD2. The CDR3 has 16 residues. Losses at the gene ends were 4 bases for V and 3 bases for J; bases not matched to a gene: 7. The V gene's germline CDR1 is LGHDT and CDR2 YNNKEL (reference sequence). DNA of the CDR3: TGTGCCAGCAGCCCGTCCGCTAGCGGGGGTACAGATACGCAGTATTTT. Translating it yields CASSPSASGGTDTQYF.

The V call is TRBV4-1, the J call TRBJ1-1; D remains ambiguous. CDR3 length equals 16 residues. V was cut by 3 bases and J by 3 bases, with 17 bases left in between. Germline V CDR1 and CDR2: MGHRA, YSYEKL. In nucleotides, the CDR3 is TGCGCCAGCAGCCACGCTATCGGTTTTGGGGACACTGAAGCTTTCTTT. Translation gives CASSHAIGFGDTEAFF.

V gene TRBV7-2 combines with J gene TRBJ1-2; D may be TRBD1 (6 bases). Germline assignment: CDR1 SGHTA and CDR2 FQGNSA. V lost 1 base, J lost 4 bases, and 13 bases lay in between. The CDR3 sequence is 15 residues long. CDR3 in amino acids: CASSLGGGQTYGYTF. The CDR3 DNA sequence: TGTGCCAGCAGCTTAGGCGGCGGACAGACCTATGGCTACACCTTC.

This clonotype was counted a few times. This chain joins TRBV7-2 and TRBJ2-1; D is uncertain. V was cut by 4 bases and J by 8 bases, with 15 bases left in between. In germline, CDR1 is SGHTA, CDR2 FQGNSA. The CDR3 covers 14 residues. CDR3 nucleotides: TGTGCCAGCAGCTCAGAAATGAGTGTCGATGAGCAGTTCTTC. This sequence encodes CASSSEMSVDEQFF.

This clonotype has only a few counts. In DNA, the CDR3 is TGTGCCAGCAGTCAGCGGGAAGGTTATGAAGATACGCAGTATTTT. Its translation: CASSQREGYEDTQYF. The chain employs TRBV6-1 and TRBJ2-3, with 7 bases identical to TRBD2. The CDR3 length is 15 residues. V lost 5 bases, J lost 5 bases, and 10 bases stayed unmatched. CDR1 is MNHNS, CDR2 SASEGT, per germline.

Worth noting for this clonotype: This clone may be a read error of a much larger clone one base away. CDR3 in DNA: TGTGCCGGCAGCTTAGGGGCAGGGGGCTGGTATGAGCAGTTCTTC. Its translation is CAGSLGAGGWYEQFF. The V gene is TRBV7-2, the J gene TRBJ2-1; TRBD1 agrees at 8 bases. The CDR3 is 15 residues long. Germline lookup yields CDR1 SGHTA and CDR2 FQGNSA.

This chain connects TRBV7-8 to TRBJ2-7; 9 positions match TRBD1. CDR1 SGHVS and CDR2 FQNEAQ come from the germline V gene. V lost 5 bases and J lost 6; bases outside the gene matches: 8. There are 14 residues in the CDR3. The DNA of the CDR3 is TGTGCCAGCAGCCAACAGGACAGGGGAGGCGAGCAGTACTTC. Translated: CASSQQDRGGEQYF.

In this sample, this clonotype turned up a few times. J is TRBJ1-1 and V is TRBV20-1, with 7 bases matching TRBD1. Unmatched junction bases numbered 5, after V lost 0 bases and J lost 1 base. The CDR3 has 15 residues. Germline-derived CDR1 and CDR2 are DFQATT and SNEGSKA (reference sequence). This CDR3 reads CSARDLRTGNTEAFF. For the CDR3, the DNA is TGCAGTGCTAGAGATCTTCGGACAGGGAACACTGAAGCTTTCTTT.

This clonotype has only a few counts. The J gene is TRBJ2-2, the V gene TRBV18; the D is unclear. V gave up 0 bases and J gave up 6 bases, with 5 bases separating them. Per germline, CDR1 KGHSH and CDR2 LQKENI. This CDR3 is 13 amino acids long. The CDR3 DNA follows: TGTGCCAGCTCACCACCGCCGGCCGGGGAGCTGTTTTTT. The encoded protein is CASSPPPAGELFF.

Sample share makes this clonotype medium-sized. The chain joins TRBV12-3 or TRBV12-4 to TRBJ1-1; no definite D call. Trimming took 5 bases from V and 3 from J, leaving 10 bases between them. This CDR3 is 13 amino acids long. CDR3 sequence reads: CASSPSGDTEAFF. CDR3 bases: TGTGCCAGCAGTCCCAGTGGGGACACTGAAGCTTTCTTT.

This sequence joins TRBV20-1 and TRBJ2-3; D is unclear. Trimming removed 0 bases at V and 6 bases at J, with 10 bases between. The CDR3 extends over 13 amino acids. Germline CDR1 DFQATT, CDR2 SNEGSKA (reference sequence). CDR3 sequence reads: CSARESWSDTQYF. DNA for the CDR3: TGCAGTGCTAGAGAATCTTGGTCGGATACGCAGTATTTT.